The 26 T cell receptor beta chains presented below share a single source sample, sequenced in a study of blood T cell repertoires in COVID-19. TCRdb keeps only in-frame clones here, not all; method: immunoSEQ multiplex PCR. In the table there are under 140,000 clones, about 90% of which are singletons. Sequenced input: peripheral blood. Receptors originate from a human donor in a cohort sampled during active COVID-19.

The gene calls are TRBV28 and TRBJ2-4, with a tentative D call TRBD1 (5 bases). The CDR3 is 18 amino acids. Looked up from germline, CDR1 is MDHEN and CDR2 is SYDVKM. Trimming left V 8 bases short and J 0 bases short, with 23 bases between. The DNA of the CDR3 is TGTGCCAGCTCAATATTCCCTCTAGGACACCTAGCCAAAAACATTCAGTACTTC. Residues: CASSIFPLGHLAKNIQYF.

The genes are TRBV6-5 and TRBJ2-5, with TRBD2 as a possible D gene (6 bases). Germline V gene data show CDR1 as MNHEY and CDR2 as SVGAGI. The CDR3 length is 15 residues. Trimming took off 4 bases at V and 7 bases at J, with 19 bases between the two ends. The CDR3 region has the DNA TGTGCCAGCAGTTCTGCGGGACTCCACATAAGGACCCAGTACTTC. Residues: CASSSAGLHIRTQYF.

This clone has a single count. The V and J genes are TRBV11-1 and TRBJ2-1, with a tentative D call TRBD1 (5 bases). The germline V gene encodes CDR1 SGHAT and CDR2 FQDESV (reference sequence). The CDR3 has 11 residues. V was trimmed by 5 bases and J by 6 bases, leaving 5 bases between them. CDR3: CASSQGNEQFF. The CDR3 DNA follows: TGTGCCAGCAGCCAGGGCAATGAGCAGTTCTTC.

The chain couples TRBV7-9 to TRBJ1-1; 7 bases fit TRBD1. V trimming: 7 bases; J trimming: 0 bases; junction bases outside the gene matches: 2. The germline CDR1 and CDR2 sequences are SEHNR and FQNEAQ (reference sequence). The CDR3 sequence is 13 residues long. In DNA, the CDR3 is TGTGCCAGCACAGACAGGGTGAACACTGAAGCTTTCTTT. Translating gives CASTDRVNTEAFF.

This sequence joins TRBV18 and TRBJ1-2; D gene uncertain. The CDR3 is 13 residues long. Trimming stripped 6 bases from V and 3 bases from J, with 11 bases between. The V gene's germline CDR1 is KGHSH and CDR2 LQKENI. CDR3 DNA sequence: TGTGCCAGCTCCCCCGGGATGGACTATGGCTACACCTTC. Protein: CASSPGMDYGYTF.

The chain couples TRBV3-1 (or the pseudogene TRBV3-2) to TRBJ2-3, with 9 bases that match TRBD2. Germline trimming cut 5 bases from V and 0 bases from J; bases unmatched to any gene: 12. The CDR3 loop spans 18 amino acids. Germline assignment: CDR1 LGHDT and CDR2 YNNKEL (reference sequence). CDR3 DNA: TGTGCCAGCAGCGGAAGGCTAGCGGGGAGGGCTAGCACAGATACGCAGTATTTT. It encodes CASSGRLAGRASTDTQYF.

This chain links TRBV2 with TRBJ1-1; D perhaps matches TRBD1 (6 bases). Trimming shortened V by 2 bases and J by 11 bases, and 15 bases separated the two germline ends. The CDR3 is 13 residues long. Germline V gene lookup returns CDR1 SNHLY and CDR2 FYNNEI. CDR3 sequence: CASSELGSRGAFF. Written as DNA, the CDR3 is TGTGCCAGCAGTGAACTCGGATCTAGGGGGGCTTTCTTT.

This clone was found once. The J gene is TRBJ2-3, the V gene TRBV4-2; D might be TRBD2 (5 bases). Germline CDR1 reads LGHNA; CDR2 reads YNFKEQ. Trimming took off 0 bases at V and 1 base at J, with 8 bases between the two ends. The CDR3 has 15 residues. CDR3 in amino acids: CASSQDLAGTDTQYF. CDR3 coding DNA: TGTGCCAGCAGCCAAGATCTAGCAGGCACAGATACGCAGTATTTT.

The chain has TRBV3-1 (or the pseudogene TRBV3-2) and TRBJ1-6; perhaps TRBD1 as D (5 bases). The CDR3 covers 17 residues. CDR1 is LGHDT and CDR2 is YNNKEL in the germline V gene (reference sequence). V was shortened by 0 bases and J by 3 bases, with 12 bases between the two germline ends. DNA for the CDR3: TGTGCCAGCAGCCAAGAGCCTTCAGGGATCTATAATTCACCCCTCCACTTT. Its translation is CASSQEPSGIYNSPLHF.

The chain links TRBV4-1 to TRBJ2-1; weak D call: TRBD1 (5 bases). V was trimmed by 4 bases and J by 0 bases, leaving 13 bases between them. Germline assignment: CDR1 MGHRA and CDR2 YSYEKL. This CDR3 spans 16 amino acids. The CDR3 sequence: CASSPPKGFSYNEQFF. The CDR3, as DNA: TGCGCCAGCAGCCCCCCTAAGGGGTTCTCCTACAATGAGCAGTTCTTC.

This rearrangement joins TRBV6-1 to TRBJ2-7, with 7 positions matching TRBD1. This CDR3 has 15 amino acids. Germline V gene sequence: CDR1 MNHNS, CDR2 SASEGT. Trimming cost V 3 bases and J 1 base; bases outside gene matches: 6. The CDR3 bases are TGTGCCAGCAGTGAGACAGGGACAGCTTCCTACGAGCAGTACTTC. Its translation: CASSETGTASYEQYF.

The CDR3 nucleotides read TGTGCCAGCAGCCTCCCGACTAGCGGGGATAACACCGGGGAGCTGTTTTTT. This codes for CASSLPTSGDNTGELFF. The J gene is TRBJ2-2, the V gene TRBV7-3; 11 nucleotides align to TRBD2. This CDR3 contains 17 residues. V lost 5 bases to trimming and J lost 2 bases; unmatched junction nucleotides: 7. Germline-derived CDR1 and CDR2 are SGHTA and FQGTGA.

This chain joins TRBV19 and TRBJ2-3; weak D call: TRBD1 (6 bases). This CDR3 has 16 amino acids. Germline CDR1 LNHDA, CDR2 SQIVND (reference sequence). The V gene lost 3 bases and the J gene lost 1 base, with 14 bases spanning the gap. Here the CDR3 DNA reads TGTGCCAGTAGTATTTACGGGACAAAACGCACAGATACGCAGTATTTT. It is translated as CASSIYGTKRTDTQYF.

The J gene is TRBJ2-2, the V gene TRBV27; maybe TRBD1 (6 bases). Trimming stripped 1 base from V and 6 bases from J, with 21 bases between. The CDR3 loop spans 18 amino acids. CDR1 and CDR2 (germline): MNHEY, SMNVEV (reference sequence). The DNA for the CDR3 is TGTGCCAGCAGTTTATTGGTGACCCGGACAGTAAGGGCCGGGGAGCTGTTTTTT. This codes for CASSLLVTRTVRAGELFF.

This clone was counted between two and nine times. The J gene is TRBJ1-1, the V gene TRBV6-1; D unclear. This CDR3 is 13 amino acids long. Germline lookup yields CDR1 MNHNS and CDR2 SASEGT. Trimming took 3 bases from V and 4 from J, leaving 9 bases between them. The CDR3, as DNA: TGTGCCAGCAGTGAGGGGAGTAGCACTGAAGCTTTCTTT. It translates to CASSEGSSTEAFF.

The CDR3 region has the DNA TGTGCCAGCAGCTTAGGCCTAGTCGGGGGCGAGCAGTACTTC. The encoded protein is CASSLGLVGGEQYF. The chain has TRBV7-2 and TRBJ2-7; maybe TRBD2 (6 bases). Germline CDR1 is SGHTA and CDR2 is FQGNSA. The CDR3 runs to 14 residues. V gave up 1 base and J gave up 6 bases, with 13 bases separating them.

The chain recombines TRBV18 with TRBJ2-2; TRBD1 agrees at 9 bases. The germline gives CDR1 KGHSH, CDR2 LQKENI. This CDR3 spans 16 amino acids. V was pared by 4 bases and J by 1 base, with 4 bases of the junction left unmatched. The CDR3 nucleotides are TGTGCCAGCTCACAACAGGGACAGGGGAACACCGGGGAGCTGTTTTTT. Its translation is CASSQQGQGNTGELFF. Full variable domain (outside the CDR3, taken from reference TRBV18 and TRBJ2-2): NAGVMQNPRHLVRRRGQEARLRCSPMKGHSHVYWYRQLPEEGLKFMVYLQKENIIDESGMPKERFSAEFPKEGPSILRIQQVVRGDSAAYFCASSQQGQGNTGELFFGEGSRLTVL.

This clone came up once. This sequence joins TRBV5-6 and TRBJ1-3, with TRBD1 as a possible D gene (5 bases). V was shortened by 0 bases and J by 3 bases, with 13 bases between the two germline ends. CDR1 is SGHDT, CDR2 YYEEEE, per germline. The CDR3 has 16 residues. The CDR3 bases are TGTGCCAGCAGCTTGGGACAGATATCTCTTGGAAACACCATATATTTT. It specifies CASSLGQISLGNTIYF.

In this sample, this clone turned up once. CDR3 in amino acids: CASRMAGGYTF. In nucleotides, the CDR3 is TGTGCCAGCAGAATGGCGGGTGGCTACACCTTC. The genes are TRBV28 and TRBJ1-2; no reliable D call. This CDR3 has 11 residues. V was shortened by 6 bases and J by 7 bases, with 9 bases between the two germline ends. Germline assignment: CDR1 MDHEN and CDR2 SYDVKM.

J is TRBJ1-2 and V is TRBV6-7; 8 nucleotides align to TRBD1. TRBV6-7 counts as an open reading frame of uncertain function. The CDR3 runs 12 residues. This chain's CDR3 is CVPQGAEDGYTF. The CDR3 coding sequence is TGTGTGCCCCAGGGGGCTGAGGATGGCTACACCTTC.

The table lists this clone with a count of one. The CDR3 DNA is TGTGCCAGCTCTTCGGGGAACCTTCAGACTGAAGCTTTCTTT. This translates into CASSSGNLQTEAFF. The chain employs TRBV7-2 and TRBJ1-1; D unresolved. Germline V gives CDR1 SGHTA, CDR2 FQGNSA. The CDR3 totals 14 residues. Between the trimmed V and J ends, which lost 8 bases and 5 bases, there was a span of 18 bases.

The CDR3 DNA reads TGTGCCAGCAGCCAACTAGGGGATACGCAGTATTTT. Protein sequence: CASSQLGDTQYF. The chain links TRBV28 to TRBJ2-3; D is possibly TRBD2 (5 bases). The CDR3 runs to 12 residues. Germline V gene sequence: CDR1 MDHEN, CDR2 SYDVKM. V gave up 6 bases and J gave up 6 bases, with 10 bases separating them. Supplemented by reference TRBV28 and TRBJ2-3, the full variable domain reads DVKVTQSSRYLVKRTGEKVFLECVQDMDHENMFWYRQDPGLGLRLIYFSYDVKMKEKGDIPEGYSVSREKKERFSLILESASTNQTSMYLCASSQLGDTQYFGPGTRLTVL.

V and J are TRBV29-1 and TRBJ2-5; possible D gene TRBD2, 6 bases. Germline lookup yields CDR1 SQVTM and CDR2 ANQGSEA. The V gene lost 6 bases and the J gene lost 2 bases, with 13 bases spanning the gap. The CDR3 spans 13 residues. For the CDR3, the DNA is TGCAGCGTGGGGAGGTCTGTTCAAGAGACCCAGTACTTC. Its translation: CSVGRSVQETQYF.

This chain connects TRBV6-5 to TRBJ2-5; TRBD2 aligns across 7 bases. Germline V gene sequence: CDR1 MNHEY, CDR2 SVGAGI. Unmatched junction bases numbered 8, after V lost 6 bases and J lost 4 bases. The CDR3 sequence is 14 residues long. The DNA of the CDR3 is TGTGCCAGCAGGGGGGGAGGGCTTGGAGAGACCCAGTACTTC. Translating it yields CASRGGGLGETQYF.

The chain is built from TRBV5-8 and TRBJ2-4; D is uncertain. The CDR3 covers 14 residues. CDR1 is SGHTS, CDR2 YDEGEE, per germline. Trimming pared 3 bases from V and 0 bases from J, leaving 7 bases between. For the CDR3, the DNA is TGTGCCAGCAGCTCCCCCCTAGCCAAAAACATTCAGTACTTC. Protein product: CASSSPLAKNIQYF.

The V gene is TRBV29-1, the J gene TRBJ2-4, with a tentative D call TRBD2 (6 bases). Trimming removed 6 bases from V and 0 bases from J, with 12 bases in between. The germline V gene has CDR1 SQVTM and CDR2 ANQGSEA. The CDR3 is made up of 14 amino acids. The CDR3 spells CSVKKAGAKNIQYF. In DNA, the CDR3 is TGCAGCGTAAAAAAAGCGGGAGCCAAAAACATTCAGTACTTC.